This TCR beta chain was found in a study of T cell responses to AZD1222 COVID-19 vaccine. Trimming shortened V by 6 bases and J by 0 bases, and 15 bases separated the two germline ends. Germline V gives CDR1 PRHDT, CDR2 FYEKMQ (reference sequence). The CDR3 sequence is 16 residues long. TCRdb keeps only in-frame clones here, not all; method: immunoSEQ multiplex PCR. The sample shows some 120,000 clones, roughly nine tenths of them seen only once. The chain employs TRBV13 and TRBJ1-5, with D unclear. This receptor was identified in an adult in good health. The specimen comprised peripheral blood, sampled on day 0 of AZD1222 vaccination. The CDR3 DNA reads as TGTGCCAGCAGTTTGGGTGAGCTTTATAGCAATCAGCCCCAGCATTTT. Residues: CASSLGELYSNQPQHF.